Here is one TCR beta chain with its context. Its antigen is unknown. Cells were stimulated nonspecifically with anti-CD3/anti-CD28 magnetic beads. Sorting selected CD4+ T cells upregulating both CD40 ligand and CD69. Suppressive ART was started during chronic HIV-1 infection in these adults. CD8-depleted PBMCs were stimulated about 17 hours with anti-CD28/CD49d costimulation, CD40-blocking antibody and enfuvirtide. The data originate from a study of persistence of HIV-infected CD4 T cells. Turning to the study itself: Suppressive ART had lasted a median of roughly eight years. Findings and limits, study-wide: TCRbeta richness was lower in CMV- and Gag-responding cells than in anti-CD3/anti-CD28-responding cells.

The libraries were made with immunoSEQ version 4 in survey mode. TCRdb's copy holds only in-frame clones and misses some; the assay was immunoSEQ multiplex PCR. The table has 35,000 to 55,000 clones, roughly 92% seen once. V lost 7 bases and J lost 5, with 11 bases in between. CDR3 size: 12 residues. Germline V gene lookup returns CDR1 MDHEN and CDR2 SYDVKM. This chain joins TRBV28 and TRBJ1-2; D perhaps matches TRBD1 (6 bases). This clonotype was sampled from an adult man with HIV who was CMV-seropositive. Here the sequenced sample was CD4+ T cells sorted from PBMCs after roughly 18-hour stimulation, taken from a patient who received antiretroviral therapy. The CDR3 loop reads CASNQGSYGYTF. The CDR3 DNA follows: TGTGCCAGCAATCAGGGGAGTTATGGCTACACCTTC.